These 5 T cell receptor beta chains were all obtained from the same sample, sequenced in a study of shared clonotypes between healthy human individuals. Produced via immunoSEQ multiplex PCR; TCRdb's table is partial and in-frame only. Counted here are some 2.3 million clones, roughly 93% occurring once; the ten biggest clones make up 0.39%. The specimen was naive CD4+ T cells from PBMCs. Subset meaning: CD45RA+ positively selected. The receptor set was obtained from a young man in good health. Some clones in this sample may be carry-over from other donors' samples.

The chain couples TRBV6-1 to TRBJ1-3, with D unresolved. V was pared by 7 bases and J by 2 bases, with 9 bases between. The length of the CDR3 is 13 residues. Germline lookup yields CDR1 MNHNS and CDR2 SASEGT. CDR3: CASIQVPGNTIYF. Here the CDR3 DNA reads TGTGCCAGCATTCAAGTACCTGGAAACACCATATATTTT.

This sequence joins TRBV10-2 and TRBJ2-1, with 12 bases that match TRBD2. Trimming took 4 bases from V and 2 from J; bases not matched to a gene: 12. The germline CDR1 and CDR2 sequences are WSHSY and SAAADI. The CDR3 totals 19 residues. This chain's CDR3 is CASSGPTSGRITTYNEQFF. DNA of the CDR3: TGCGCCAGCAGTGGCCCGACTAGCGGGAGAATAACCACCTACAATGAGCAGTTCTTC.

Only one count was recorded for this clone. The chain is built from TRBV23-1 and TRBJ2-7, with TRBD1 matching 9 bases. TRBV23-1 is known as an ORF, though its function is uncertain. CDR3 length equals 16 residues. V gave up 6 bases and J gave up 0 bases; unmatched junction bases: 9. CDR3 in DNA: TGCGCCAGCAGCCCGGCCGGGACAGGGAGCTCCTACGAGCAGTACTTC. This gives the protein CASSPAGTGSSYEQYF.

The V call is TRBV4-1, the J call TRBJ2-3, with D maybe TRBD2 (5 bases). Trimming took off 4 bases at V and 3 bases at J, with 11 bases between the two ends. The CDR3 is 14 amino acids. Germline V gene sequence: CDR1 MGHRA, CDR2 YSYEKL. The CDR3 nucleotides read TGCGCCAGCAGCCCCTTTAGCGAGACAGATACGCAGTATTTT. Its translation is CASSPFSETDTQYF.

V usage is TRBV7-6 and J usage is TRBJ2-7, with 8 bases matching TRBD2. The CDR3 sequence is 16 residues long. Germline lookup yields CDR1 SGHVS and CDR2 FNYEAQ. V was clipped by 2 bases and J by 1 base; unmatched bases: 7. For the CDR3, the DNA is TGTGCCAGCAGCTTAACCACCACTAGCGGATCCTACGAGCAGTACTTC. It specifies CASSLTTTSGSYEQYF.